Sequencing of this T cell receptor beta chain was carried out in a study of technical replicates of blood from several donors. Deletions cut 8 bases from V and 9 bases from J, with 26 bases between. The CDR3 extends over 16 amino acids. The germline gives CDR1 MNHNY, CDR2 SVGAGI (reference sequence). Produced via immunoSEQ multiplex PCR; TCRdb's table is partial and in-frame only. The sample lists tens of thousands of clones, approximately 80% seen once, with roughly 3.7% in the top ten. The source of this sequence is a human donor in good health. Some clones in this sample may be carry-over from other donors' samples. Material for sequencing was PBMCs. The chain has TRBV6-6 and TRBJ2-1; a weak D match, TRBD1 (5 bases). CDR3 region: CASQTEQALVLSEQFF. Written as DNA, the CDR3 is TGTGCCAGCCAAACAGAACAGGCCCTTGTTTTGAGTGAGCAGTTCTTC.